The rows below give T cell receptor beta chains drawn from one sample of a study of T cell repertoires in cytomegalovirus infection. Using its own MiXCR run on the reads, TCRdb lists one record per CDR3 protein. The data show around 740,000 distinct CDR3 sequences, with 35% to 45% seen just once and roughly 2.8% held by the top ten. The sample consisted of PBMCs. These receptors were obtained from a human donor in good health (CMV status not recorded). Some clones in this sample may be carry-over from other donors' samples. Both conserved end residues are part of each CDR3. A D gene is named only where the DNA matches it firmly.

TRBJ1-4 TRBV14 TRBD1 CASGPGTGGSREKLFF
TRBJ1-2 TRBV7-6 NA CASSQGSSRSGYTF
TRBJ1-6 TRBV2 NA CASGLDTLEPLHF
TRBJ1-2 TRBV4-2 NA CASSQAADYGYTF
TRBJ2-3 TRBV28 NA CASSLRRAGTDTQYF
TRBJ1-5 TRBV28 TRBD1 CASRNRDRVYSNHPQHF
TRBJ2-3 TRBV12-3/TRBV12-4 NA CASSPRGARVRSDTQYF
TRBJ2-7 TRBV5-6 NA CASSLAKGEQYF
TRBJ1-1 TRBV5-1 NA CASSLMSVRNTEAFF
TRBJ1-3 TRBV25-1 NA CASSSRDIRNTIYF
TRBJ2-1 TRBV19 NA CASRRTVSYNEQFF
TRBJ1-1 TRBV12-3/TRBV12-4 NA CASSPQNRNTEAFF
TRBJ2-5 TRBV6-1 NA CASSEGVGGETQYF
TRBJ1-5 TRBV19 NA CASTEGPDSFNQPQHF
TRBJ2-2 TRBV7-6 NA CASSLEVDNTGELFF
TRBJ1-2 TRBV12-3/TRBV12-4 NA CASSPLMGDGYGYTF
TRBJ2-1 TRBV7-6 NA CASSLVGRRNEQFF
TRBJ2-7 TRBV7-8 TRBD2 CASSSEGRGREQYF
TRBJ2-7 TRBV12-3/TRBV12-4 NA CASSQMWGISYEQYF
TRBJ2-7 TRBV7-2 TRBD2 CARSSLAGGLDEKYF
TRBJ2-3 TRBV6-5 TRBD1 CASSSTGGGTDTQYF
TRBJ2-7 TRBV11-2 NA CASSRQGGSYEQYF
TRBJ2-1 TRBV5-6 NA CASSFRGTSSYNEQFF
TRBJ2-3 TRBV12-3/TRBV12-4 NA CASSLGQTLRTDTQYF
TRBJ2-3 TRBV5-6 TRBD2 CASSLGGSSKQYF
TRBJ2-5 TRBV10-3 TRBD2 CAISGGLAGGQETQYF
TRBJ2-1 TRBV6-1 NA CASSGVLQGRGMNEQFF
TRBJ1-2 TRBV29-1 NA CSADRSGGYTF
TRBJ1-1 TRBV7-2 NA CARSPDRSTEAFF
TRBJ2-7 TRBV20-1 NA CSARDVGGETYEQYF
TRBJ2-7 TRBV7-6 NA CASTQGPEQYF
TRBJ2-1 TRBV24-1 TRBD2 CATGVAGVHEQFF
TRBJ2-7 TRBV27 NA CASSPALTYEQYF
TRBJ1-1 TRBV19 NA CASSINREGEAFF
TRBJ2-5 TRBV28 TRBD2 CASSLVLAGANQETQYF
TRBJ1-1 TRBV19 NA CASVEGAGENTEAFF
TRBJ2-7 TRBV27 TRBD1 CASSLMGQGARSDEQYF
TRBJ2-7 TRBV2 NA CASFDSYEQYF
TRBJ2-2 TRBV19 NA CATSCAVNTVELFF
TRBJ2-3 TRBV7-8 NA CASSFKTGFTDTQYF
TRBJ2-3 TRBV19 NA CASSIDPHTQYF
TRBJ1-1 TRBV19 NA CASSNGLLTEAFF
TRBJ2-7 TRBV11-2 TRBD2 CASVFSRGGLSEQYF
TRBJ2-1 TRBV2 NA CASSEGQGLPNEQFF
TRBJ1-5 TRBV4-2 NA CASSVYRQDYSNQPQHF
TRBJ2-1 TRBV20-1 NA CSASKESSYNEQFF
TRBJ2-7 TRBV28 TRBD2 CATILAGKEEQYF
TRBJ1-1 TRBV19 NA CASSIIGGGTEAFF
TRBJ1-1 TRBV11-2 NA CASSFQRGWTEAFF
TRBJ1-1 TRBV19 NA CASTPGRERRGTEAFF
TRBJ1-2 TRBV7-2 NA CASSLGLQYGYTF
TRBJ2-7 TRBV9 TRBD2 CASSATGGGSYEQYF
TRBJ2-1 TRBV29-1 NA CSGAKDPALGWEFF
TRBJ2-3 TRBV7-9 NA CASSLEPSAQYF
TRBJ1-2 TRBV19 NA CASSRARDRGYTF
TRBJ2-4 TRBV2 NA CASSELRILGKNIQYF
TRBJ1-5 TRBV19 NA CASRVTGMVGQPQHF
TRBJ2-7 TRBV7-2 TRBD2 CASSPGVAGGSSYEQYF
TRBJ1-2 TRBV27 TRBD1 CASSSLGTGLVDGYIF